This TCR beta chain was recorded in a study of blood T cell repertoires in COVID-19. Background on the study: Specimens from acute and convalescent COVID-19 originated in the United States, Italy and Spain.

Individuals aged about 18 to 90 years were recruited from some 26 US areas. Participants had their cohort set by participant-reported clinical history. Two negative PCRs, clearance, or symptom resolution characterized the recovered Cohort 3 donors. This clone occurred once. The CDR3 has 15 residues. Trimming removed 4 bases from V and 0 bases from J, with 12 bases in between. CDR1 is MNHEY, CDR2 SVGAGI, per germline. Clones were read by immunoSEQ multiplex PCR, and TCRdb kept only the in-frame ones, dropping some. The data hold fewer than 450,000 clones, with more than 70% observed a single time. The chain combines TRBV6-5 with TRBJ1-1; tentatively, D is TRBD1 (5 bases). This TCR was sampled from a woman aged 18-35 years who had recovered from COVID-19. The sample taken for sequencing was PBMCs or T cells enriched from blood (not recorded which). The CDR3 sequence is CASSLGRGLNTEAFF. The CDR3 region has the DNA TGTGCCAGCAGTTTAGGGAGGGGCCTGAACACTGAAGCTTTCTTT.